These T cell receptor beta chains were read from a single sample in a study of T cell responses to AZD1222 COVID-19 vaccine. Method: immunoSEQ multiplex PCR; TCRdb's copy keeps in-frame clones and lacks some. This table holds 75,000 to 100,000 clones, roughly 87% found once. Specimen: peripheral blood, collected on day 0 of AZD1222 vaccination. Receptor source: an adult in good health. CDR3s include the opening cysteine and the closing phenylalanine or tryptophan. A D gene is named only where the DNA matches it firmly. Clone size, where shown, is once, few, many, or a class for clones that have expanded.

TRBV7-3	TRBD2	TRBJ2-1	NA	CASSLILAGEQFF	TGTGCCAGCAGCTTAATTCTAGCGGGTGAGCAGTTCTTC
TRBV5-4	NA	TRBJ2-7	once	CASSLGGLPSYEQYF	TGTGCCAGCAGCTTGGGGGGGCTACCCTCCTACGAGCAGTACTTC
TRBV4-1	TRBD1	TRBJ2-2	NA	CASSFPTGQGSNTGELFF	TGCGCCAGCAGCTTTCCAACCGGACAGGGATCGAACACCGGGGAGCTGTTTTTT
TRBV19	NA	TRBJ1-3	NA	CASIRTGTLGNTIYF	TGTGCCAGTATCCGTACCGGGACACTTGGAAACACCATATATTTT
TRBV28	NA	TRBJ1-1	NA	CASSQSQRRTEAFF	TGTGCCAGCAGTCAGTCCCAGCGGAGGACTGAAGCTTTCTTT
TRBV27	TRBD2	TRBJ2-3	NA	CASRGVAGWADTQYF	TGTGCCAGCAGGGGGGTAGCGGGATGGGCAGATACGCAGTATTTT
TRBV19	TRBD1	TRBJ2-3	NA	CASSRDRGRPDTQYF	TGTGCCAGTAGTCGGGACAGGGGAAGACCAGATACGCAGTATTTT
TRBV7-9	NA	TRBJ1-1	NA	CASSSSGVALYEAFF	TGTGCCAGCAGCTCATCAGGGGTCGCTCTCTACGAAGCTTTCTTT
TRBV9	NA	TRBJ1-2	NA	CASSNQGPPRGSYTF	TGTGCCAGCAGCAACCAGGGGCCTCCACGGGGAAGCTACACCTTC
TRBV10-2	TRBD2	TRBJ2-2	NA	CATLTRLANTGELFF	TGCGCCACCCTAACCCGACTAGCAAACACCGGGGAGCTGTTTTTT
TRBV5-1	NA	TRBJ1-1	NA	CASSYTGPGNTEAFF	TGCGCCAGCAGCTATACAGGGCCGGGGAACACTGAAGCTTTCTTT
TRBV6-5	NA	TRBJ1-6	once	CASSYDRSNSPLHF	TGTGCCAGCAGTTACGACAGGAGCAATTCACCCCTCCACTTT
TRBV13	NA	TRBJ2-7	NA	CASSLVPFSGPYEQYF	TGTGCCAGCAGCTTAGTCCCCTTCTCGGGCCCCTACGAGCAGTACTTC
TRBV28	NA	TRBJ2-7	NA	CASTPGQRDEQYF	TGTGCCAGCACCCCGGGACAAAGGGACGAGCAGTACTTC
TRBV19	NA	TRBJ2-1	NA	CASSKRGAGHNEQFF	TGTGCCAGTAGTAAAAGGGGGGCGGGTCACAATGAGCAGTTCTTC
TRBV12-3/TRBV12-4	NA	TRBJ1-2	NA	CAIRYTELGYTF	TGTGCCATAAGATACACGGAACTCGGCTACACCTTC
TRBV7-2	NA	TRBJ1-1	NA	CASSSKQGTEAFF	TGTGCCAGCAGCTCTAAACAGGGCACTGAAGCTTTCTTT
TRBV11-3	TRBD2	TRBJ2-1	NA	CASSLDGTRNNTDNEQFF	TGTGCCAGCAGCTTAGATGGGACTAGGAATAATACGGACAATGAGCAGTTCTTC
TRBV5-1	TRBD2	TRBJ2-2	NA	CASSYIAGDTTGELFF	TGCGCCAGCAGCTACATAGCGGGAGATACCACCGGGGAGCTGTTTTTT
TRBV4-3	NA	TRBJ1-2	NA	CASAASLYTDGYTF	TGCGCCAGTGCCGCCTCGCTTTACACGGATGGCTACACCTTC
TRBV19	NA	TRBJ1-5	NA	CASGGELAFQPQHF	TGTGCCAGCGGGGGGGAGTTGGCTTTTCAGCCCCAGCATTTT
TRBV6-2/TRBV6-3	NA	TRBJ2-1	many	CASSYTREVNEQFF	TGTGCCAGCAGTTATACCAGGGAGGTCAATGAGCAGTTCTTC
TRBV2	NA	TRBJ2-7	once	CASSEGGYQSYEQYF	TGTGCCAGCAGTGAAGGGGGCTATCAATCCTACGAGCAGTACTTC
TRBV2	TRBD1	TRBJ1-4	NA	CASTTGVLEKLFF	TGTGCCAGTACGACAGGGGTTCTCGAAAAACTGTTTTTT
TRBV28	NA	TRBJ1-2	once	CASRDQDSGYTF	TGTGCCAGCAGGGACCAGGACTCTGGCTACACCTTC
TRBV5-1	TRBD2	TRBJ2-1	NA	CASSSGLAGVGNYNEQFF	TGCGCCAGCAGCTCCGGACTAGCGGGAGTGGGGAACTACAATGAGCAGTTCTTC
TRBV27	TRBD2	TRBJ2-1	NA	CASSLGLANEQFF	TGTGCCAGCAGTTTAGGACTAGCCAATGAGCAGTTCTTC
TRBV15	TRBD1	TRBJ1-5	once	CATSRDTGTAGVYQPQHF	TGTGCCACCAGCAGAGATACAGGGACAGCTGGGGTGTATCAGCCCCAGCATTTT
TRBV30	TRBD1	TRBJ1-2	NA	CAWSVRQGNSGYTF	TGTGCCTGGAGTGTACGACAGGGAAATTCTGGCTACACCTTC
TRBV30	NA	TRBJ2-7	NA	CAWISAGQESGSPSYEQYF	TGTGCCTGGATTTCCGCGGGACAGGAGAGCGGGAGTCCCTCCTACGAGCAGTACTTC
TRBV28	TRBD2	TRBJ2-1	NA	CASSQGASGRSEQFF	TGTGCCAGCAGTCAAGGGGCTAGCGGGAGGTCTGAGCAGTTCTTC
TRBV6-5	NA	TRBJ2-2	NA	CASRDRKNTGELFF	TGTGCCAGCAGGGATCGTAAGAACACCGGGGAGCTGTTTTTT
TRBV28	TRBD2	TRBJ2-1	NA	CASRLAGGPQYNEQFF	TGTGCCAGCAGACTAGCGGGAGGGCCGCAATACAATGAGCAGTTCTTC
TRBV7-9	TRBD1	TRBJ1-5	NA	CASSSGTGVRDQPQHF	TGTGCCAGCAGCTCCGGGACAGGGGTAAGGGATCAGCCCCAGCATTTT
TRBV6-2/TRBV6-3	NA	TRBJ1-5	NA	CASSYSSAGTFNQPQHF	TGTGCCAGCAGTTACTCTTCTGCAGGGACTTTCAATCAGCCCCAGCATTTT
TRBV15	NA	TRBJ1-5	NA	CATSRARTPSNQPQHF	TGTGCCACCAGCAGAGCGAGGACCCCAAGCAATCAGCCCCAGCATTTT
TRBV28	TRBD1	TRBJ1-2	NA	CASSSGTAQQVRGYTF	TGTGCCAGCAGTTCCGGGACAGCCCAACAGGTCCGGGGCTACACCTTC
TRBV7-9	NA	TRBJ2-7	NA	CASSLAPDFRDYEQYF	TGTGCCAGCAGCTTAGCGCCGGACTTTAGGGACTACGAGCAGTACTTC
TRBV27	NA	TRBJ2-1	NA	CASSFIGQGQLAEYNEQFF	TGTGCCAGCAGTTTCATAGGACAGGGCCAACTAGCGGAGTACAATGAGCAGTTCTTC
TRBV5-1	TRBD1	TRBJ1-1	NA	CASSPDRMNTEAFF	TGCGCCAGCAGCCCGGACAGGATGAACACTGAAGCTTTCTTT
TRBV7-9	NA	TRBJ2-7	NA	CASSRDGYEQYF	TGTGCCAGCAGCCGGGACGGCTACGAGCAGTACTTC
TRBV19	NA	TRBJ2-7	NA	CASSIGGVEQYF	TGTGCCAGTAGTATAGGCGGGGTCGAGCAGTACTTC